This T cell receptor (beta chain) derives from a study of blood T cell repertoires in COVID-19. Repertoires were generated with immunoSEQ multiplex PCR, while TCRdb's copy carries only in-frame clones and drops some. The table has over 100,000 clones, about 89% seen once; the top ten hold roughly 15%. The CDR3 contains 15 residues. From germline, CDR1 is MNHEY and CDR2 SMNVEV (reference sequence). Trimming took 6 bases from V and 6 from J; bases not matched to a gene: 13. The sample consisted of peripheral blood. The V and J genes are TRBV27 and TRBJ2-7; 8 nucleotides line up with TRBD1. The TCR originated in a man between 50 and 59 years old with acute or convalescent COVID-19. The CDR3 loop reads CASSPLQGALAEQYF. CDR3 in DNA: TGTGCCAGCAGCCCACTCCAGGGGGCGCTGGCCGAGCAGTACTTC.